Described below is a single T cell receptor beta chain sequence and its context. These data originate in a study of PD-L1 blockade in urothelial cancer. Turning to the study itself: Males with urothelial cancer arising in the bladder constituted most of the 29 patients.

Trimming removed 5 bases from V and 4 bases from J; junction bases left unmatched: 8. The CDR3 is 17 residues long. Germline loops: CDR1 MDHEN, CDR2 SYDVKM. Time point in this sample: pretreatment peripheral blood. Profiling relied on immunoSEQ multiplex PCR, and the TCRdb table lists in-frame clones only, not all of them. Counted here are about 56,000 clones, approximately 83% occurring once; the ten biggest clones make up 15% to 18%. This chain joins TRBV28 and TRBJ2-1; TRBD2 agrees at 13 bases. Sequences were derived from PBMCs, sampled around atezolizumab (anti-PD-L1) treatment. This TCR came from a man between 65 and 85 years old with urothelial cancer. The CDR3 sequence is CASSPRGLAGPYNEQFF. CDR3 sequence (DNA): TGTGCCAGCAGTCCCAGGGGACTAGCGGGACCTTACAATGAGCAGTTCTTC.